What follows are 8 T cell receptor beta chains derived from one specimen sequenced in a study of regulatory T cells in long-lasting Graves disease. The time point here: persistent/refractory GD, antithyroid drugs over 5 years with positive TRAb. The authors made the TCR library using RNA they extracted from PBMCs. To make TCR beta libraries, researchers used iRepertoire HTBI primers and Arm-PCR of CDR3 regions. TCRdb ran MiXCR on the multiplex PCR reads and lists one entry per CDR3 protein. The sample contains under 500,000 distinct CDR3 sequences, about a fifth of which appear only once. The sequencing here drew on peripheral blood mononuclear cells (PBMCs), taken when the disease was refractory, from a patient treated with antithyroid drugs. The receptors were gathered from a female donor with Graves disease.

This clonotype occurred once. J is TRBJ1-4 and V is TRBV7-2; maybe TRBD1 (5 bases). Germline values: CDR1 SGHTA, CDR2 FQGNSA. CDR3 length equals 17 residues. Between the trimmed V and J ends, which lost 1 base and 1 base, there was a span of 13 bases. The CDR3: CASSLGRRGGTNEKLFF. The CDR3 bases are TGTGCCAGCAGCTTAGGAAGGCGGGGCGGAACTAATGAAAAACTGTTTTTT.

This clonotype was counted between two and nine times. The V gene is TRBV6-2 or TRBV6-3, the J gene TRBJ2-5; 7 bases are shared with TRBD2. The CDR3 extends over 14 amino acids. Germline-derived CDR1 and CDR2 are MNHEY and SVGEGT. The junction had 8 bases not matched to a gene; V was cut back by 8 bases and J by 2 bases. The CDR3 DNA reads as TGTGCCAGCGCCTCACCCGGGGGGCAAGAGACCCAGTACTTC. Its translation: CASASPGGQETQYF.

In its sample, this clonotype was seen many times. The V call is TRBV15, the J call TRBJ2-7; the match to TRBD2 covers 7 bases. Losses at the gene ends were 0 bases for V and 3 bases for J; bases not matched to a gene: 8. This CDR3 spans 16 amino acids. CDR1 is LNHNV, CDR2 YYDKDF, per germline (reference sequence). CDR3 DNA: TGTGCCACCAGCAGAGATCCCGTCGCTAGCGGCTACGAGCAGTACTTC. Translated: CATSRDPVASGYEQYF.

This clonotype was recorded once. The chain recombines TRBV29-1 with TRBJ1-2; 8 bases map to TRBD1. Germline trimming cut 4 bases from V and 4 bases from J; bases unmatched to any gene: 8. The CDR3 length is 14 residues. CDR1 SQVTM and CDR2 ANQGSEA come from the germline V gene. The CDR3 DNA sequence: TGCAGCGTTGCTCGGACAGGGATTGCCTATGGCTACACCTTC. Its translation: CSVARTGIAYGYTF.

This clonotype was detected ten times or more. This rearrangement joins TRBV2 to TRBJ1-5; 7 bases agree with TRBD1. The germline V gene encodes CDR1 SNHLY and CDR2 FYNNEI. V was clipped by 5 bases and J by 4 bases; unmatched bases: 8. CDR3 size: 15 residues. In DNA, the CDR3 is TGTGCCAGCAGTCCTTCCGGGACAGATAATCAGCCCCAGCATTTT. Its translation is CASSPSGTDNQPQHF.

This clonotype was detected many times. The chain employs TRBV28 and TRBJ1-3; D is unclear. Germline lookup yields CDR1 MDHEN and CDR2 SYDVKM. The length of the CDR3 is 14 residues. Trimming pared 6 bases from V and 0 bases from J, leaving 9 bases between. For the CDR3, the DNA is TGTGCCAGCAGCGAACAGATCTCTGGAAACACCATATATTTT. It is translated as CASSEQISGNTIYF.

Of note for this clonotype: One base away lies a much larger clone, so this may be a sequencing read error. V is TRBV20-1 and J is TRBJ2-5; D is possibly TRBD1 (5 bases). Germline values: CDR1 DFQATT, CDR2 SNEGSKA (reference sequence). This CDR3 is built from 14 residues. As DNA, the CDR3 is TGCAGTGCTAGTCAGTCAGGGCGCCAAGAGACCCAGCACTTC. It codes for CSASQSGRQETQHF.

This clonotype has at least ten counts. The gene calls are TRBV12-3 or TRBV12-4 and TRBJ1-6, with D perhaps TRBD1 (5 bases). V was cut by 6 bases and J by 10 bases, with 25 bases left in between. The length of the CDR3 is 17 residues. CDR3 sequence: CASSPIPGRSQGSPLHF. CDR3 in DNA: TGTGCCAGCAGCCCTATTCCGGGACGCTCGCAGGGCTCACCCCTCCACTTT.